This TCR beta chain was sequenced in a study of OX40 agonist ivuxolimab in advanced cancers. This clone counts as medium-sized. The sample holds other DNA sequences that translate to the same CDR3. The CDR3 is 14 amino acids. V dropped 6 bases and J dropped 2 bases, with 14 bases sitting between them. Germline V lookup: CDR1 ENHRY, CDR2 SYGVKD. Only in-frame clones appear in the TCRdb table, and some are missing; sequencing was by immunoSEQ multiplex PCR. The profile shows 13,000 or so clones, over 80% of them singletons. The sample here was CD4+ or CD8+ T cells sorted from blood, taken in a trial of the OX40 agonist ivuxolimab. This sequence joins TRBV10-3 and TRBJ2-7; a weak D match, TRBD1 (6 bases). This receptor was identified in an adult with an advanced solid tumor such as melanoma, head and neck, liver or kidney cancer. DNA for the CDR3: TGTGCCATCAGAGCGGACAGTTCGACCTACGAGCAGTACTTC. Its protein is CAIRADSSTYEQYF.